Presented here are 15 T cell receptor beta chains from one specimen sequenced in a study of CD4 T cells in relation to SARS-CoV-2 and coronaviruses. The unexposed donors gave CD4+ T cells in about 2011-2019, prior to COVID-19. CD4+ T cells were isolated from the cells after 10 days of culture. No antigen is known for these receptors. Libraries were prepared by immunoSEQ multiplex PCR; TCRdb keeps only in-frame clonotypes and omits some of them. The top ten clones hold approximately 21% of a sample with about 27,000 clones, over 60% of them seen once. The source material was CD4+ T cells from PBMCs, cultured in vitro. All receptors derive from a human donor in good health.

The V and J genes are TRBV7-2 and TRBJ2-1, with 9 bases identical to TRBD2. Per the germline V gene, CDR1 is SGHTA and CDR2 is FQGNSA. The CDR3 covers 16 residues. The V segment lost 3 bases and the J segment 4 bases; nucleotides outside the gene matches: 7. CDR3: CASSLASGNSYNEQFF. The CDR3 bases are TGTGCCAGCAGCTTGGCTAGCGGGAATTCATACAATGAGCAGTTCTTC.

This clone was counted once. The chain uses TRBV6-2 or TRBV6-3 and TRBJ2-3, with TRBD2 matching over 9 bases. The CDR3 sequence is 15 residues long. The J segment lost 5 bases and the V segment lost 3 bases, leaving 6 bases of the junction unmatched. Germline V gene sequence: CDR1 MNHEY, CDR2 SVGEGT. Here the CDR3 reads CASSYRRGGQDTQYF. In DNA, the CDR3 is TGTGCCAGCAGTTATAGGCGGGGGGGCCAAGATACGCAGTATTTT.

This clone was picked up one time. The chain links TRBV9 to TRBJ2-7; unclear D gene. The CDR3 has 15 amino acids. The ends were cut back, 0 bases at V and 2 bases at J, with 12 bases in the middle. Germline assignment: CDR1 SGDLS and CDR2 YYNGEE. The CDR3 DNA sequence: TGTGCCAGCAGCGTAGGAGGCGGCCTCACCTACGAGCAGTACTTC. Translating it yields CASSVGGGLTYEQYF.

This clone was recorded a few times. The chain links TRBV5-1 to TRBJ2-7; D is unresolved. V was cut by 0 bases and J by 3 bases, with 1 base left in between. The CDR3 is made up of 11 amino acids. Germline CDR1 reads SGHRS; CDR2 reads YFSETQ. This chain's CDR3 is CASSLDYEQYF. The CDR3, as DNA: TGCGCCAGCAGCTTGGACTACGAGCAGTACTTC.

The V call is TRBV2, the J call TRBJ1-5, with D unresolved. Germline V gives CDR1 SNHLY, CDR2 FYNNEI. The CDR3 contains 15 residues. Trimming took off 2 bases at V and 0 bases at J, with 8 bases between the two ends. The CDR3 DNA follows: TGTGCCAGCAGTGAACTGGACCATAGCAATCAGCCCCAGCATTTT. It codes for CASSELDHSNQPQHF.

This clone has only one observation. This chain links TRBV10-3 with TRBJ2-7, with 7 bases lining up with TRBD1. CDR1 and CDR2 (germline): ENHRY, SYGVKD. V was clipped by 6 bases and J by 5 bases; unmatched bases: 4. The length of the CDR3 is 12 residues. The CDR3 sequence: CAIRGQGDEQYF. CDR3 DNA: TGTGCCATCAGGGGCCAGGGGGACGAGCAGTACTTC.

The rearrangement links TRBV5-6 to TRBJ2-7, with 10 bases matching TRBD1. Germline CDR1 and CDR2: SGHDT and YYEEEE. The J segment lost 4 bases and the V segment lost 3 bases, leaving 7 bases of the junction unmatched. The length of the CDR3 is 15 residues. The CDR3 loop reads CASSWDRGQAYEQYF. The CDR3 nucleotides read TGTGCCAGCAGCTGGGACAGGGGCCAGGCTTACGAGCAGTACTTC.

The chain recombines TRBV10-3 with TRBJ1-5; D possibly corresponds to TRBD1 (6 bases). In germline, CDR1 is ENHRY, CDR2 SYGVKD. Deletions cut 3 bases from V and 7 bases from J, with 13 bases between. CDR3 length: 14 amino acids. DNA of the CDR3: TGTGCCATCAGTGATCAACAGGGAAGGCAGCCCCAGCATTTT. This gives the protein CAISDQQGRQPQHF.

This clone has a handful of counts. The V gene is TRBV19, the J gene TRBJ1-1; D unresolved. Per the germline V gene, CDR1 is LNHDA and CDR2 is SQIVND (reference sequence). The CDR3 runs 16 residues. The V end lost 1 base, the J end lost 1 base, and 13 bases lay between the germline ends. CDR3 amino acids: CASSIGFGRTNTEAFF. The CDR3 bases are TGTGCCAGTAGTATAGGATTTGGACGGACGAACACTGAAGCTTTCTTT.

This clone was detected a few times. The chain has TRBV4-1 and TRBJ1-6, with no clear D. The V gene's germline CDR1 is MGHRA and CDR2 YSYEKL. There are 13 residues in the CDR3. The V and J ends lost 0 bases and 8 bases respectively, with 5 bases between them. The CDR3 coding sequence is TGCGCCAGCAGCCAAGATCAGGATTCACCCCTCCACTTT. Translating it yields CASSQDQDSPLHF.

This clone was detected only a few times. The chain couples TRBV5-1 to TRBJ2-5; 8 nucleotides match TRBD1. J gave up 1 base and V 0 bases, and 2 bases lay outside the gene matches. Germline lookup yields CDR1 SGHRS and CDR2 YFSETQ. The CDR3 loop spans 15 amino acids. The CDR3 DNA is TGCGCCAGCAGCTTGGACAGGGGGATCCAAGAGACCCAGTACTTC. Protein product: CASSLDRGIQETQYF.

The V and J genes are TRBV6-5 and TRBJ1-6; D remains unclear. This CDR3 region has 15 residues. CDR1 is MNHEY, CDR2 SVGAGI, per germline. The ends were cut back, 0 bases at V and 10 bases at J, with 13 bases in the middle. CDR3 amino acids: CASSYSGRFKSPLHF. The DNA for the CDR3 is TGTGCCAGCAGTTACTCCGGCAGGTTCAAGTCACCCCTCCACTTT.

The chain couples TRBV27 to TRBJ2-2, with TRBD2 as a possible D gene (5 bases). V was trimmed by 7 bases and J by 0 bases, leaving 9 bases between them. The germline gives CDR1 MNHEY, CDR2 SMNVEV (reference sequence). The CDR3 length is 14 residues. The CDR3 sequence is CASTDGANTGELFF. CDR3 nucleotides: TGTGCCAGCACCGACGGGGCGAACACCGGGGAGCTGTTTTTT.

The chain links TRBV13 to TRBJ2-3, with D possibly TRBD2 on 6 matching bases. Deletions cut 5 bases from V and 5 bases from J, with 17 bases between. Germline CDR1 and CDR2: PRHDT and FYEKMQ (reference sequence). This CDR3 is built from 15 residues. CDR3 bases: TGTGCCAGCAGCCCAAAACTAGCTACAGTAGATACGCAGTATTTT. It yields the protein CASSPKLATVDTQYF.

The chain recombines TRBV4-3 with TRBJ2-1, with 7 bases aligning to TRBD2. Unmatched junction bases numbered 3, after V lost 0 bases and J lost 1 base. The V gene's germline CDR1 is LGHNA and CDR2 YSLEER. This CDR3 spans 16 amino acids. CDR3 amino acids: CASSQDSSGSYNEQFF. The CDR3 bases are TGCGCCAGCAGCCAAGATTCTAGCGGTTCCTACAATGAGCAGTTCTTC.